This TCR beta chain was captured by sequencing in a study of T cells in women clearing cervical HPV infection. Study-level background: Controls gave blood once infection was undetectable; cases at lesion identification.

Libraries were prepared by immunoSEQ multiplex PCR; TCRdb keeps only in-frame clonotypes and omits some of them. The sample's table shows about 25,000 clones. For this clone: Coverage ceases 3 residues before the CDR3 finishes, and the germline J gene fills in the end.

The germline CDR1 and CDR2 sequences are SQVTM and ANQGSEA. This CDR3 contains 14 residues. This receptor was taken from a woman aged 18 to 75 with a cervical HPV16 infection that either progressed to CIN3+ or cleared (not recorded which). J is TRBJ2-4 and V is TRBV29-1, with a weak D call TRBD1 (5 bases). Sequences were obtained from blood buffy coat. The CDR3 reads CSVTRTLTSGGQYF. The DNA read from the CDR3 is TGCAGCGTTACAAGGACACTTACCTCGGGTGGT.